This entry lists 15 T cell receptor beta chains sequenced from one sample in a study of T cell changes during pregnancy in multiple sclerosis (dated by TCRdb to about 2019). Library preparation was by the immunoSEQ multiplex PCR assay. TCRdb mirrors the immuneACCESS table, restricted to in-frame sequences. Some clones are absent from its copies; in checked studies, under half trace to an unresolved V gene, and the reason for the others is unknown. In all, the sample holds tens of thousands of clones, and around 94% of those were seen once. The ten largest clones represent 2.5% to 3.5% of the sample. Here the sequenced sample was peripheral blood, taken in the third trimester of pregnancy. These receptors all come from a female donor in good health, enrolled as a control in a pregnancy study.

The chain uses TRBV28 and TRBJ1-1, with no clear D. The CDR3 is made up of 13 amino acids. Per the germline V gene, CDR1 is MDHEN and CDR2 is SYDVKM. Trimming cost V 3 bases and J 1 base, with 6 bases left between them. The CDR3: CASSFPQNTEAFF. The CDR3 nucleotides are TGTGCCAGCAGTTTCCCCCAGAACACTGAAGCTTTCTTT.

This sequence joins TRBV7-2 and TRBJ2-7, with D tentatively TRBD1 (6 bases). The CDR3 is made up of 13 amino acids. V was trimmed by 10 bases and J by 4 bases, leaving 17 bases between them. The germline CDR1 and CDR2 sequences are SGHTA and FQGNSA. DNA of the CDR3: TGTGCCATCTTTTACAGGGTTGGATACGAGCAGTACTTC. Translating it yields CAIFYRVGYEQYF.

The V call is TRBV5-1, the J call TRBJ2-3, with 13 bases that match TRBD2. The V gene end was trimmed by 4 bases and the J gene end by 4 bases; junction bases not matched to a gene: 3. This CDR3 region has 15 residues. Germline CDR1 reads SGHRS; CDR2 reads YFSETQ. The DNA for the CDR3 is TGCGCCAGCAGCCTTGGACTAGCGGGAGCAGATACGCAGTATTTT. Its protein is CASSLGLAGADTQYF.

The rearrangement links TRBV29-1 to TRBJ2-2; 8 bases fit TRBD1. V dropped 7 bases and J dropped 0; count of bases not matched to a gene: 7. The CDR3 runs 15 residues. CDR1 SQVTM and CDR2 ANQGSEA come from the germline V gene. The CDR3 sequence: CSAYRGATNTGELFF. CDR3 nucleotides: TGCAGCGCATACAGGGGGGCTACGAACACCGGGGAGCTGTTTTTT.

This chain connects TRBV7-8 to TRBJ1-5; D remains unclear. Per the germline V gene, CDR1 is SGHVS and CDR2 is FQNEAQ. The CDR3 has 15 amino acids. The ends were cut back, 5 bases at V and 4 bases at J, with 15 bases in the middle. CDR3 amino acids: CASSPGQESNQPQHF. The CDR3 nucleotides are TGTGCCAGCAGCCCTGGCCAGGAATCAAATCAGCCCCAGCATTTT.

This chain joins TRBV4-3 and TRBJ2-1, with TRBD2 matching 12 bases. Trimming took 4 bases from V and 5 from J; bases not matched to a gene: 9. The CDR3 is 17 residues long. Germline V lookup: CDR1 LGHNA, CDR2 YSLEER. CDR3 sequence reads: CASSRLLAGGAHNEQFF. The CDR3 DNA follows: TGCGCCAGCAGCCGATTACTAGCGGGGGGAGCACACAATGAGCAGTTCTTC.

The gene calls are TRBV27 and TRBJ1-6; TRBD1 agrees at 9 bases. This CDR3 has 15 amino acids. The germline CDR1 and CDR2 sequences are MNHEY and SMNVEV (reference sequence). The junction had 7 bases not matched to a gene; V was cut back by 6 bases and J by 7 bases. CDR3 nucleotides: TGTGCCAGCAGGAGAGTGGGACAGGGAAATTCACCCCTCCACTTT. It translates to CASRRVGQGNSPLHF.

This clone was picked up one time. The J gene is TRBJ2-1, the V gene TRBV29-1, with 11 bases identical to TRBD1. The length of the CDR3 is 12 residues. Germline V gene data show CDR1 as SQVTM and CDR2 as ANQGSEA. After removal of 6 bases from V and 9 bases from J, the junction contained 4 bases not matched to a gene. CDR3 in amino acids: CSVRTGGGEQFF. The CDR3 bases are TGCAGCGTGAGGACAGGGGGCGGTGAGCAGTTCTTC.

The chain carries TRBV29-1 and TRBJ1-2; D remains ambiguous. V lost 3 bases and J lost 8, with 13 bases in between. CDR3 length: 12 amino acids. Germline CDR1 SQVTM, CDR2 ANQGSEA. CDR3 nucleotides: TGCAGCGTTGACCCGGGATTCTACGGCTACACCTTC. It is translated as CSVDPGFYGYTF.

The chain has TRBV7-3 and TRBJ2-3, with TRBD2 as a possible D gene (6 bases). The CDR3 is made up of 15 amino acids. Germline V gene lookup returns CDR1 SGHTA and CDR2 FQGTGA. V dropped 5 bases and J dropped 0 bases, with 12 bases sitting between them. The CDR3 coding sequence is TGTGCCAGCAGCCGTCTTAGCGGAAGCACAGATACGCAGTATTTT. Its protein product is CASSRLSGSTDTQYF.

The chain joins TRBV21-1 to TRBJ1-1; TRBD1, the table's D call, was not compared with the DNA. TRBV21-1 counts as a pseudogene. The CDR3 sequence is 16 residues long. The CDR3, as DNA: TGTGCCAGCAGCAAGCCCCGACAGGGGATGAACACTGAAGCTTTCTTT. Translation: CASSKPRQGMNTEAFF.

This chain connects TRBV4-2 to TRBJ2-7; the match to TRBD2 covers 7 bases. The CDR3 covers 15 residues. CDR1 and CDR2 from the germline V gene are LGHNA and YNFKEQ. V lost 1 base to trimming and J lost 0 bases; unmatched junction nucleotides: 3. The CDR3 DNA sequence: TGTGCCAGCAGCCAAGTAAGCGGGACCTCCTACGAGCAGTACTTC. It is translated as CASSQVSGTSYEQYF.

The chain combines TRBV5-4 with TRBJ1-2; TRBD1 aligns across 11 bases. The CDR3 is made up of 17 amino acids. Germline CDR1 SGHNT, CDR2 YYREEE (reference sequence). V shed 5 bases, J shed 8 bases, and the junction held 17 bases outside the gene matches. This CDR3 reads CASRTNAGTGGSKGYTF. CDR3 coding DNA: TGTGCCAGCAGGACTAATGCGGGGACAGGGGGAAGTAAAGGCTACACCTTC.

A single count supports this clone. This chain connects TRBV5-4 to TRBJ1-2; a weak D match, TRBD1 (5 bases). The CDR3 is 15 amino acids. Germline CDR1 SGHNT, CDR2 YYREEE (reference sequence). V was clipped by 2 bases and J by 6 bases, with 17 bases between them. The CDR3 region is CASSLSELAGNGYTF. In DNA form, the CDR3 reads TGTGCCAGCAGCTTATCGGAGTTGGCAGGGAATGGCTACACCTTC. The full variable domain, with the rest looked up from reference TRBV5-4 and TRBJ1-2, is ETGVTQSPTHLIKTRGQQVTLRCSSQSGHNTVSWYQQALGQGPQFIFQYYREEENGRGNFPPRFSGLQFPNYSSELNVNALELDDSALYLCASSLSELAGNGYTFGSGTRLTVV.

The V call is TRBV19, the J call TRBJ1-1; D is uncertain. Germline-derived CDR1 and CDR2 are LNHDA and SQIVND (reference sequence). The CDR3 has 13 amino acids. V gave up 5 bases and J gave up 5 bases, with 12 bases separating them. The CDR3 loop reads CASSARQWTEAFF. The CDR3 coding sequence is TGTGCCAGTAGTGCCCGACAATGGACTGAAGCTTTCTTT.